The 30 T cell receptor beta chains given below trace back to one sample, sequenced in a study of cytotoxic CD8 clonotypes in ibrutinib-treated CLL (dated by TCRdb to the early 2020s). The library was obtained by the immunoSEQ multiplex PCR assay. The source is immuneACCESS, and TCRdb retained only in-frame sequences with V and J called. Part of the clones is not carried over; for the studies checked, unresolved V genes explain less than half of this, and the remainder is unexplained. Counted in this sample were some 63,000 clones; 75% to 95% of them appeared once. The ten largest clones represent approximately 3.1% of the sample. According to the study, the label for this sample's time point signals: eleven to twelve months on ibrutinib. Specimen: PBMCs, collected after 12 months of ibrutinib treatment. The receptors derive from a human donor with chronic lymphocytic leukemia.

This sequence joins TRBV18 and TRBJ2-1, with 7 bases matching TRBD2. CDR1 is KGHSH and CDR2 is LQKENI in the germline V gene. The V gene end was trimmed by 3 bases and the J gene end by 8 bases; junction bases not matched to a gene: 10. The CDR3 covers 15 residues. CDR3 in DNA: TGTGCCAGCTCACCGCCGGGACTACTCGTCGATGAGCAGTTCTTC. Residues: CASSPPGLLVDEQFF.

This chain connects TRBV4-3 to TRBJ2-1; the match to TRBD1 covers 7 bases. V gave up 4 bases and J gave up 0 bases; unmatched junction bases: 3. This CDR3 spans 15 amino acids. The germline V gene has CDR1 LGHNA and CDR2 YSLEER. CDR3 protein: CASSPRGSSYNEQFF. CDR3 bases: TGCGCCAGCAGCCCCAGGGGGAGCTCCTACAATGAGCAGTTCTTC.

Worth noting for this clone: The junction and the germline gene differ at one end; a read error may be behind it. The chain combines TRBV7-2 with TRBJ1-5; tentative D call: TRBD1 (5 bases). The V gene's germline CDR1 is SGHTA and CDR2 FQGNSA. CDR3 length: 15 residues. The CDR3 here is CAGSPGILGNQPQHF. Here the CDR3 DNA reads TGTGCCGGCAGCCCAGGGATTTTGGGCAATCAGCCCCAGCATTTT. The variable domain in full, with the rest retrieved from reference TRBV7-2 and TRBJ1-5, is GAGVSQSPSNKVTEKGKDVELRCDPISGHTALYWYRQSLGQGLEFLIYFQGNSAPDKSGLPSDRFSAERTGGSVSTLTIQRTQQEDSAVYLCAGSPGILGNQPQHFGDGTRLSIL.

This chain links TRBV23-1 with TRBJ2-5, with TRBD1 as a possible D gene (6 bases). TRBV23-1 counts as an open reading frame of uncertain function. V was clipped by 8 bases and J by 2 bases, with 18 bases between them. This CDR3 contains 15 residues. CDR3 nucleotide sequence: TGCGCCAGCTTTCAGGGGACGAGACAACAAGAGACCCAGTACTTC. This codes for CASFQGTRQQETQYF.

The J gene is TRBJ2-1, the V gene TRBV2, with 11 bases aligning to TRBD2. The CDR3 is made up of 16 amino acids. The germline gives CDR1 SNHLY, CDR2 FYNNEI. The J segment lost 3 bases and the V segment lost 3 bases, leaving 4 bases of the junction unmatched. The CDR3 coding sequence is TGTGCCAGCAGTGACTTACTAGCGGGAGTCTACAATGAGCAGTTCTTC. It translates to CASSDLLAGVYNEQFF.

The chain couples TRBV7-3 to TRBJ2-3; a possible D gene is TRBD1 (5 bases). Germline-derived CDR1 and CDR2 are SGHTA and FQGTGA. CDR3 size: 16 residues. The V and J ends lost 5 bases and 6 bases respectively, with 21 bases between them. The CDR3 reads CASSPRQTLYPDTQYF. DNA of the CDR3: TGTGCCAGCAGCCCTAGACAGACGCTATACCCGGATACGCAGTATTTT. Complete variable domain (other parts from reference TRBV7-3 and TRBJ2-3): GAGVSQTPSNKVTEKGKYVELRCDPISGHTALYWYRQSLGQGPEFLIYFQGTGAADDSGLPNDRFFAVRPEGSVSTLKIQRTERGDSAVYLCASSPRQTLYPDTQYFGPGTRLTVL.

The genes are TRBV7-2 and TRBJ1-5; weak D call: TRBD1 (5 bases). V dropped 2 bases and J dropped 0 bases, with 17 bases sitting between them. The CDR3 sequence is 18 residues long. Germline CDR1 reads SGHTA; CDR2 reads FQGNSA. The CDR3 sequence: CASSLTYAGTYSNQPQHF. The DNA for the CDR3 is TGTGCCAGCAGCTTAACATATGCAGGGACGTATAGCAATCAGCCCCAGCATTTT. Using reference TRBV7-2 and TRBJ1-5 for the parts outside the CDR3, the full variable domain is GAGVSQSPSNKVTEKGKDVELRCDPISGHTALYWYRQSLGQGLEFLIYFQGNSAPDKSGLPSDRFSAERTGGSVSTLTIQRTQQEDSAVYLCASSLTYAGTYSNQPQHFGDGTRLSIL.

Written as DNA, the CDR3 is TGCGCCAGCAGCCCCGCTGGCCAGGGGGTTTCCTACGAGCAGTACTTC. This translates into CASSPAGQGVSYEQYF. The rearrangement joins TRBV4-3 to TRBJ2-7, with 7 bases fitting TRBD1. From germline, CDR1 is LGHNA and CDR2 YSLEER. J lost 1 base, V lost 4 bases, and 10 bases had no gene match. This CDR3 spans 16 amino acids.

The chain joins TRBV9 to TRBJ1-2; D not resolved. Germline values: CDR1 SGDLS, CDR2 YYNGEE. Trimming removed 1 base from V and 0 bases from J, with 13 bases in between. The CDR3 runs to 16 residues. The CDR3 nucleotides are TGTGCCAGCAGCGTAAGCCCAGCGGCCCCTAACTATGGCTACACCTTC. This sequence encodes CASSVSPAAPNYGYTF.

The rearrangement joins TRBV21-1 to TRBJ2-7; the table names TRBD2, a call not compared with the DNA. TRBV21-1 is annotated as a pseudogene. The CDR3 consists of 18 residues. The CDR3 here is CASSKALGLVNPSYEQYF. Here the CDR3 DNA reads TGTGCCAGCAGCAAAGCGCTCGGACTAGTGAACCCCTCCTACGAGCAGTACTTC.

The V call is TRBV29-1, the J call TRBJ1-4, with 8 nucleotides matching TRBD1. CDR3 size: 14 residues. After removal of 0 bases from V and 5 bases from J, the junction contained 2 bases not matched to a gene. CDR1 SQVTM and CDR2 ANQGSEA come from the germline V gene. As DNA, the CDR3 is TGCAGCGTTGAAGATTACAGGGGGAATGAAAAACTGTTTTTT. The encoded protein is CSVEDYRGNEKLFF.

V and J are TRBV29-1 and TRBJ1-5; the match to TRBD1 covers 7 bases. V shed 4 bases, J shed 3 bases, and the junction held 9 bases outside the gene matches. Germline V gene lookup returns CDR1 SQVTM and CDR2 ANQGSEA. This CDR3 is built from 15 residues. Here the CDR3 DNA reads TGCAGCGTTGGAGGATCGGACAGGCTCAATCAGCCCCAGCATTTT. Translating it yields CSVGGSDRLNQPQHF.

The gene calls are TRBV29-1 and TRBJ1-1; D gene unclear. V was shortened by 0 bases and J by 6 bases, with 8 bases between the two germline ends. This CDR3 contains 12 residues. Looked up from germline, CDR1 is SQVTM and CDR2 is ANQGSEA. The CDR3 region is CSVEDIGPEAFF. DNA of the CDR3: TGCAGCGTTGAAGACATAGGGCCTGAAGCTTTCTTT.

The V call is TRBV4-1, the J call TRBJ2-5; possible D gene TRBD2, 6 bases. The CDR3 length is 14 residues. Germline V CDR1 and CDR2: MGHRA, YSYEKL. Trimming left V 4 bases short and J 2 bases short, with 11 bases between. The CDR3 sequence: CASSPRLEQETQYF. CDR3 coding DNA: TGCGCCAGCAGCCCTCGACTAGAGCAAGAGACCCAGTACTTC.

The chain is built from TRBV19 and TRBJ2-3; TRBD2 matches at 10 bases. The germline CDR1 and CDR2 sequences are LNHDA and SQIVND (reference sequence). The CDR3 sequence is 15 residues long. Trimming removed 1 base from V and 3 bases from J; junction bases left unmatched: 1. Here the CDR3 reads CASSIAAGGTDTQYF. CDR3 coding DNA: TGTGCCAGTAGTATAGCAGCGGGAGGGACAGATACGCAGTATTTT.

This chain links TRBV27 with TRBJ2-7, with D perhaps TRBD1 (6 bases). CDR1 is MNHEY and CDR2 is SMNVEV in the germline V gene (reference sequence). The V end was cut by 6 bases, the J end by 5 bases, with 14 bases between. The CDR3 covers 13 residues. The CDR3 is CASRTGHVDEQYF. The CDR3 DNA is TGTGCCAGCAGGACGGGACATGTAGACGAGCAGTACTTC.

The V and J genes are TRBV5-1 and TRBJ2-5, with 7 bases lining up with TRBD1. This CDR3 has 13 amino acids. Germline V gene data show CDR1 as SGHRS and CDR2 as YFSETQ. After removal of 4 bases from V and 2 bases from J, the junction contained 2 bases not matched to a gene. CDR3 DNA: TGCGCCAGCAGCCCGGGACAGCAAGAGACCCAGTACTTC. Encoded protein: CASSPGQQETQYF.

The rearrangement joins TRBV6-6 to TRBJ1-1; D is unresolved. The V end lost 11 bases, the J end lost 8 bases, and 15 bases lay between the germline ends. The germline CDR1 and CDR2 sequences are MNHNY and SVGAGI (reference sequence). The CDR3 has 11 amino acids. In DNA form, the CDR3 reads TGTGCCTCCGGAGACATACTAGAAGCTTTCTTT. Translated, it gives CASGDILEAFF.

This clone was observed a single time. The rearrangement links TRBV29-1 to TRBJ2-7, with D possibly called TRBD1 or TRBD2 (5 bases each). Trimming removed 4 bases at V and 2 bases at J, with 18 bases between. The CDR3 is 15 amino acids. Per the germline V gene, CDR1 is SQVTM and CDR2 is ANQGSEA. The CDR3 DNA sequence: TGCAGCGTTGTCGGGGTCAGGGATAAGCCCTACGAGCAGTACTTC. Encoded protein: CSVVGVRDKPYEQYF.

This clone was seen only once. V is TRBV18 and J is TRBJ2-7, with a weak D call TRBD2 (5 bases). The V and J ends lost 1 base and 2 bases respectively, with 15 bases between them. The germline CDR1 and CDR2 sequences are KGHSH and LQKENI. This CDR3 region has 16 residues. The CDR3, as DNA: TGTGCCAGCTCACCACTCCGGGGTTTGTCTACCTACGAGCAGTACTTC. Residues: CASSPLRGLSTYEQYF.

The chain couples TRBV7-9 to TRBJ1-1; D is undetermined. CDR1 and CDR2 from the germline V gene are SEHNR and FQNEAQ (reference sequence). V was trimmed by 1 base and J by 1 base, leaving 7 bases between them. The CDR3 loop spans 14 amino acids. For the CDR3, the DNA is TGTGCCAGCAGCTTAGACGTAGGGAACACTGAAGCTTTCTTT. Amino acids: CASSLDVGNTEAFF.

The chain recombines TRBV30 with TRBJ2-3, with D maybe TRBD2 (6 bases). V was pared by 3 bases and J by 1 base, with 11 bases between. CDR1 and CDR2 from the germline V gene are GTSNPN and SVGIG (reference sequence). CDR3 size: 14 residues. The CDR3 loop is CAWSEGGGTDTQYF. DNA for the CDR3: TGTGCCTGGAGCGAGGGAGGCGGCACAGATACGCAGTATTTT. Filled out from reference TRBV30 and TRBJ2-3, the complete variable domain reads SQTIHQWPATLVQPVGSPLSLECTVEGTSNPNLYWYRQAAGRGLQLLFYSVGIGQISSEVPQNLSASRPQDRQFILSSKKLLLSDSGFYLCAWSEGGGTDTQYFGPGTRLTVL.

The DNA of the CDR3 is TGTGCCAGCTCACCCTCCTTAGCGAGAAACTACAATGAGCAGTTCTTC. It specifies CASSPSLARNYNEQFF. The J gene is TRBJ2-1, the V gene TRBV18; possible D gene TRBD2, 5 bases. Germline lookup yields CDR1 KGHSH and CDR2 LQKENI. V lost 3 bases and J lost 3, with 15 bases in between. The CDR3 runs to 16 residues.

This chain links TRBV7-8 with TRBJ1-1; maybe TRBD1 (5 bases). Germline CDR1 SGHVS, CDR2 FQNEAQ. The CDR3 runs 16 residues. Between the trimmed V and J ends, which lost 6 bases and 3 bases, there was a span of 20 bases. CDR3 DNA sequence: TGTGCCAGCAGGGAGGGGAGGTTGGGTATGGACACTGAAGCTTTCTTT. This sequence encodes CASREGRLGMDTEAFF. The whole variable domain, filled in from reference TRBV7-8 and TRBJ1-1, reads GAGVSQSPRYKVAKRGQDVALRCDPISGHVSLFWYQQALGQGPEFLTYFQNEAQLDKSGLPSDRFFAERPEGSVSTLKIQRTQQEDSAVYLCASREGRLGMDTEAFFGQGTRLTVV.

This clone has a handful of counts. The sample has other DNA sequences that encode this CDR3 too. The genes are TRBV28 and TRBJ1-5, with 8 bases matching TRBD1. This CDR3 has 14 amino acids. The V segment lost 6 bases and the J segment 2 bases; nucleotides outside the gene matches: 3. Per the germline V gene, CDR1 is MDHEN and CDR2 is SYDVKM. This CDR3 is CASRSTGGNQPQHF. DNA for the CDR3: TGTGCCAGCAGGTCGACAGGGGGCAATCAGCCCCAGCATTTT.

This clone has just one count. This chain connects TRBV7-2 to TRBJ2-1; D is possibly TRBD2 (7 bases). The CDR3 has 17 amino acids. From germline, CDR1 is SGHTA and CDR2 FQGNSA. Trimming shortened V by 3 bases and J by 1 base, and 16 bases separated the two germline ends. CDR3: CASSLGGGSVSYNEQFF. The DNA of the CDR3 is TGTGCCAGCAGCTTGGGGGGCGGGAGCGTTTCCTACAATGAGCAGTTCTTC.

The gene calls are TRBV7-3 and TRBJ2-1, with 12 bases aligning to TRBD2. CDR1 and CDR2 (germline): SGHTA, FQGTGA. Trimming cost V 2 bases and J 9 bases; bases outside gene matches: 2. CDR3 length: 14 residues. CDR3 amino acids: CASSLGGLAGEQFF. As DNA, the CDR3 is TGTGCCAGCAGCTTAGGGGGACTAGCGGGTGAGCAGTTCTTC.

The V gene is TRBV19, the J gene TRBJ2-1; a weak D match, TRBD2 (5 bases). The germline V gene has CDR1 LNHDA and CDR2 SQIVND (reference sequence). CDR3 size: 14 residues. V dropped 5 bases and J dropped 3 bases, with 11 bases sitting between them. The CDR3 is CASSPLRDYNEQFF. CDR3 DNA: TGTGCCAGTAGTCCCCTCCGGGACTACAATGAGCAGTTCTTC.

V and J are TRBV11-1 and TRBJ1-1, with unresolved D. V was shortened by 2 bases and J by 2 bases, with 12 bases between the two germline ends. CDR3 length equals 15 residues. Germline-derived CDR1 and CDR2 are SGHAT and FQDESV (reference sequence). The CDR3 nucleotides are TGTGCCAGCAGCTTACAAACGCGGCATAACACTGAAGCTTTCTTT. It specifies CASSLQTRHNTEAFF.

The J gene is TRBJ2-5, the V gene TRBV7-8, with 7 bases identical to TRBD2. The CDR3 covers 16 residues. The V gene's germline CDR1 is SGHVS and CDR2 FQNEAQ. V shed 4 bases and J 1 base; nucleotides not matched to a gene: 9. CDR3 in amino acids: CASSSRNPGGQETQYF. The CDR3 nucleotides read TGTGCCAGCAGCTCCCGAAATCCGGGGGGCCAAGAGACCCAGTACTTC.